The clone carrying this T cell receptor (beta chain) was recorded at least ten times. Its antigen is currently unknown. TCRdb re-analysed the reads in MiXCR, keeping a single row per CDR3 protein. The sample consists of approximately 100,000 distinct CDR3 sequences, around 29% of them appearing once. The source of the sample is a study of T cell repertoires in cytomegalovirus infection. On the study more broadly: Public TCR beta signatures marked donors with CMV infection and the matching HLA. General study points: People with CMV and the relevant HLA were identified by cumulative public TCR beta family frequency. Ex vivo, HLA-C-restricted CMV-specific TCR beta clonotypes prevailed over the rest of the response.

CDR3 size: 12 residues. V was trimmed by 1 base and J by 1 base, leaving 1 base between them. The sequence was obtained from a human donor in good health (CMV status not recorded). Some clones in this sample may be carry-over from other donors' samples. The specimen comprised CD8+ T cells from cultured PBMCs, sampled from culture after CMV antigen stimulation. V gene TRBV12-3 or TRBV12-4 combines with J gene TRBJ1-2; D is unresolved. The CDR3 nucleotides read TGTGCCAGCAGTTTAGATAACTATGGCTACACCTTC. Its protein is CASSLDNYGYTF.